The 2 T cell receptor beta chains given below trace back to one sample, sequenced in a study of T cells in Graves' hyperthyroidism and ophthalmopathy. RNA transcripts served as the template for amplifying TCR beta CDR3 regions. The primer set for the first-round RT-PCR of the TCR CDR3 was HTBI. Using its own MiXCR run on the multiplex PCR reads, TCRdb lists one record per CDR3 protein. Here the sample spans about 460,000 distinct CDR3 sequences, about 20% being singletons. The specimen sequenced was blood. These receptor sequences come from a woman in her 70s with Graves' ophthalmopathy.

This clonotype came up a few times. The rearrangement links TRBV12-5 to TRBJ1-2; possibly TRBD1 for D (5 bases). CDR3 length: 17 amino acids. Trimming removed 3 bases from V and 4 bases from J, with 21 bases in between. Germline lookup yields CDR1 LGHNT and CDR2 FRNRAP. The CDR3: CASGFSDSAVGLYGYTF. The CDR3 coding sequence is TGTGCTAGTGGTTTCTCCGACAGCGCGGTGGGGCTCTATGGCTACACCTTC.

The V and J genes are TRBV7-9 and TRBJ2-4, with 14 bases fitting TRBD2. CDR1 and CDR2 from the germline V gene are SEHNR and FQNEAQ (reference sequence). The CDR3 is made up of 17 amino acids. After removal of 5 bases from V and 6 bases from J, the junction contained 9 bases not matched to a gene. DNA of the CDR3: TGTGCCAGCAGCCGACCGGGACTAGCGGGAGTGTTAAACATTCAGTACTTC. Translation: CASSRPGLAGVLNIQYF.